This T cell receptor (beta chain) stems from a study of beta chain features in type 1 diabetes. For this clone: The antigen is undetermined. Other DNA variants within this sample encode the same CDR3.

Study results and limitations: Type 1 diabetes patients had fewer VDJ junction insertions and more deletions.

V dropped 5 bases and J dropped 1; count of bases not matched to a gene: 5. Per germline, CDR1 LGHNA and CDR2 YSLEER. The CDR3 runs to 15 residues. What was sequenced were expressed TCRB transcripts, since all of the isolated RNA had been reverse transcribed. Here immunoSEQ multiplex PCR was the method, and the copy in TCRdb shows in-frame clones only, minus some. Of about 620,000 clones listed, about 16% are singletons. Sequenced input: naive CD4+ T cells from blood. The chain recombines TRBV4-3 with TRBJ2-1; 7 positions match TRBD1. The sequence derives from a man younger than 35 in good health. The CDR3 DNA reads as TGCGCCAGCAGCTCGCGACAGGGTTCCTACAATGAGCAGTTCTTC. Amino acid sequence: CASSSRQGSYNEQFF.